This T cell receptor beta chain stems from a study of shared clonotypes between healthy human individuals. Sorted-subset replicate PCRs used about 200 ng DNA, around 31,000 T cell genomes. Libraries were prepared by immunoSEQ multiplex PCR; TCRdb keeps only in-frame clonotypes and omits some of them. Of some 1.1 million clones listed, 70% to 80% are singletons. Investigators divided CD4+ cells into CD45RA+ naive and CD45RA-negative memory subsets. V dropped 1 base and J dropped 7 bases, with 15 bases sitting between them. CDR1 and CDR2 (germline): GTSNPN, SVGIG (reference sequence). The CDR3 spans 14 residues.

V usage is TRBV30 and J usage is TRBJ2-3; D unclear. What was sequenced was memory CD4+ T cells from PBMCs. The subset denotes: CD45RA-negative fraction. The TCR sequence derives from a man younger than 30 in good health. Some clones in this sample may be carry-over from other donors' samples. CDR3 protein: CAWSEPGPAYTQYF. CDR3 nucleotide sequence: TGTGCCTGGAGTGAGCCTGGACCCGCCTATACGCAGTATTTT. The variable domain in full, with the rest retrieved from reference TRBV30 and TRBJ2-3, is SQTIHQWPATLVQPVGSPLSLECTVEGTSNPNLYWYRQAAGRGLQLLFYSVGIGQISSEVPQNLSASRPQDRQFILSSKKLLLSDSGFYLCAWSEPGPAYTQYFGPGTRLTVL.